Listed here is a single T cell receptor (beta chain). FACS enriched CD8+ TEMRA cells, while bulk CD8+ and CD4+ were negatively isolated. This sample is drawn from a study of CD8 T cells in Susac syndrome. When the RNA was reverse transcribed, random hexamers were used with an input of roughly 0.45 to 1 ug. A single record per CDR3 protein comes from TCRdb applying MiXCR to the immunoSEQ multiplex PCR reads. The sample carries 120,000 to 150,000 distinct CDR3 sequences, approximately 95% recorded once. The CDR3 loop spans 13 amino acids. CDR1 is MGHDK and CDR2 is SYGVNS in the germline V gene. Deletions cut 3 bases from V and 10 bases from J, with 13 bases between.

The rearrangement uses TRBV25-1 and TRBJ2-1, with D uncertain. Source material: CD4+ T cells from PBMCs. The receptor was isolated from a human donor in good health. CDR3 sequence reads: CASSEFGDTEQFF. The CDR3 coding sequence is TGTGCCAGCAGTGAGTTTGGGGATACGGAGCAGTTCTTC.